These T cell receptor beta chains were read from a single sample in a study of blood T cell repertoires in COVID-19. Assay: immunoSEQ multiplex PCR; the TCRdb copy retains only in-frame clones and omits some. The data hold about 97,000 clones, with around 73% observed a single time. Material for sequencing was peripheral blood. The receptors come from a man aged 60 to 75 with active or convalescent COVID-19. The CDR3 runs from the conserved cysteine through the conserved F or W. Fields, in order: J gene, V gene, D gene, clone size, CDR3 DNA, CDR3 protein. The D gene is left open where the match is weak. Clone size is stated in some rows and not others, as once, few, many or a class when expanded.

>TRBJ2-5|TRBV5-1|NA|NA
TGCGCCAGCAGCTTGGGGGGCTATCAAGAGACCCAGTACTTC
CASSLGGYQETQYF
>TRBJ2-2|TRBV24-1|NA|NA
TGTGCCACCAGTGGGCCCGGGGTCAACACCGGGGAGCTGTTTTTT
CATSGPGVNTGELFF
>TRBJ2-3|TRBV10-2|NA|NA
TGCGCCAGCAGTGAGTCCGTCAGCACAGATACGCAGTATTTT
CASSESVSTDTQYF
>TRBJ2-1|TRBV27|TRBD1|NA
TGTGCCAGCAGTTCCGGGACAGGGTACAATGAGCAGTTCTTC
CASSSGTGYNEQFF
>TRBJ1-2|TRBV9|TRBD1|NA
TGTGCCAGCAGCCAATTCGACAGGGGCGGCTACACCTTC
CASSQFDRGGYTF
>TRBJ1-1|TRBV7-9|NA|NA
TGTGCCAGCAGCTTAGGCGGAGGGGTAGACACTGAAGCTTTCTTT
CASSLGGGVDTEAFF
>TRBJ2-3|TRBV7-2|TRBD2|NA
TGTGCCAGCAGCTTAGATGTAGCGGGAGCAAGAGATACGCAGTATTTT
CASSLDVAGARDTQYF
>TRBJ1-6|TRBV30|TRBD1|few
TGTGCCTGGTGTTATCGGGACAGCAATTCACCCCTCCACTTT
CAWCYRDSNSPLHF
>TRBJ1-5|TRBV2|NA|few
TGTGCCAGCACCTCCGGCGGGGTAGGCCAGCCCCAGCATTTT
CASTSGGVGQPQHF
>TRBJ2-2|TRBV6-5|NA|few
TGTGCCAGCAGCGGAGCTGCGAACACCGGGGAGCTGTTTTTT
CASSGAANTGELFF
>TRBJ2-7|TRBV5-6|NA|NA
TGTGCCAGCAGCCAGGAACTCGCCCGGGGGCAGTACTTC
CASSQELARGQYF
>TRBJ2-1|TRBV5-4|TRBD2|once
TGTGCCAGCAGCTTACTAGCGGGAGGTGGCAATGAGCAGTTCTTC
CASSLLAGGGNEQFF
>TRBJ2-5|TRBV7-2|TRBD2|NA
TGTGCCAGCAGCTCCAGCGGACTAGCGGGATTAGAGACCCAGTACTTC
CASSSSGLAGLETQYF
>TRBJ2-1|TRBV10-3|NA|NA
TGTGCCATCACCGAGACTAGCTCCTACAATGAGCAGTTCTTC
CAITETSSYNEQFF
>TRBJ2-2|TRBV19|NA|NA
TGTGCCAGTAGTGTCACAGGGCCCTTAACCGGGGAGCTGTTTTTT
CASSVTGPLTGELFF
>TRBJ2-2|TRBV29-1|TRBD1|few
TGCAGCGTTAAAGGGGGCGCGAACACCGGGGAGCTGTTTTTT
CSVKGGANTGELFF
>TRBJ2-5|TRBV28|TRBD1|NA
TGTGCCAGCAGTCCCTCCGGGACAGGGAGGAAGACCCAGTACTTC
CASSPSGTGRKTQYF
>TRBJ2-3|TRBV5-1|NA|NA
TGCGCCAGCAGCTTGGGGAGGCCTAGCACAGATACGCAGTATTTT
CASSLGRPSTDTQYF
>TRBJ2-1|TRBV2|NA|NA
TGTGCCAGCAGTGAAGGTGAGGCCTACAATGAGCAGTTCTTC
CASSEGEAYNEQFF
>TRBJ2-5|TRBV25-1|NA|NA
TGTGCCAGCAGTGGCCCCTATTCGGAGACCCAGTACTTC
CASSGPYSETQYF
>TRBJ1-5|TRBV28|NA|NA
TGTGCCAGCAGTTCAGGGCCGATGGCACCCCAGCATTTT
CASSSGPMAPQHF
>TRBJ2-2|TRBV9|TRBD2|NA
TGTGCCAGCAGCGTGGGACTAGCGGCGAACACCGGGGAGCTGTTTTTT
CASSVGLAANTGELFF
>TRBJ1-5|TRBV7-9|TRBD1|few
TGTGCCAGCAGCTTGGGGGGACAGGGTCACCAGCCCCAGCATTTT
CASSLGGQGHQPQHF
>TRBJ2-7|TRBV5-1|NA|NA
TGCGCCAGCAGCTTGGGAGTAGACAGACCTTACTCCTACGAGCAGTACTTC
CASSLGVDRPYSYEQYF
>TRBJ2-2|TRBV19|NA|few
TGTGCCAGTAGTATCGGGGTATCCGGGGAGCTGTTTTTT
CASSIGVSGELFF
>TRBJ2-7|TRBV6-6|TRBD1|NA
TGTGCCAGCAGTTACGGGACAGGGGAATTGAACGAGCAGTACTTC
CASSYGTGELNEQYF
>TRBJ1-2|TRBV28|TRBD1|NA
TGTGCCAGCAGTCTCGGGACAGGAACTTATAACTATGGCTACACCTTC
CASSLGTGTYNYGYTF
>TRBJ1-2|TRBV19|TRBD1|few
TGTGCCAGTAGGACAGGGGCGGGGGTCTATGGCTACACCTTC
CASRTGAGVYGYTF
>TRBJ1-1|TRBV7-8|TRBD1|NA
TGTGCCAGCAGCTTCGCCACAGGGGACACTGAAGCTTTCTTT
CASSFATGDTEAFF
>TRBJ2-3|TRBV11-3|NA|NA
TGTGCCAGCAGCTCTAACCGGGACAAGCCAGATACGCAGTATTTT
CASSSNRDKPDTQYF
>TRBJ1-6|TRBV7-2|NA|NA
TGTGCCAGCAGCTCTAGGACAACCTCACCCCTCCACTTT
CASSSRTTSPLHF
>TRBJ2-7|TRBV28|TRBD1|NA
TGTGCCAGCACCCCGGGACAGGGGGTATACGAGCAGTACTTC
CASTPGQGVYEQYF
>TRBJ1-2|TRBV11-2|NA|NA
TGTGCCAGCAGCCCCTCGGGGGTAGGTTATGGCTACACCTTC
CASSPSGVGYGYTF
>TRBJ2-3|TRBV6-5|NA|once
TGTGCCAGCAGTTACGACGGGAGACTAGGAGATACGCAGTATTTT
CASSYDGRLGDTQYF
>TRBJ1-1|TRBV6-5|NA|once
TGTGCCAGCAATACAGGGAAAGGAGCTTTCTTT
CASNTGKGAFF
>TRBJ2-1|TRBV5-5|NA|NA
TGTGCCAGCAGCTGGATAGGGGATGAGCAGTTCTTC
CASSWIGDEQFF
>TRBJ2-1|TRBV6-2/TRBV6-3|TRBD1|NA
TGTGCCAGCAGTTACCAACAGGGGCCCTACAATGAGCAGTTCTTC
CASSYQQGPYNEQFF